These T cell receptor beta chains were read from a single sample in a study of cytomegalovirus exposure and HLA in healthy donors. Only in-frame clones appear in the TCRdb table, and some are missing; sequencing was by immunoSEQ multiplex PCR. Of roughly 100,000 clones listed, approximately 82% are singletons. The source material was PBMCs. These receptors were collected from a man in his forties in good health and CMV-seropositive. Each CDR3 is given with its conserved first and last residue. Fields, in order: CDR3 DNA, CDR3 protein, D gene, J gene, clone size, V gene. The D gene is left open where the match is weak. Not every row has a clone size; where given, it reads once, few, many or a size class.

TGTGCCAGTAGTATCCCGGGACAGGGGCGAATGGGCAATCAGCCCCAGCATTTT | CASSIPGQGRMGNQPQHF | TRBD1 | TRBJ1-5 | NA | TRBV19
TGCGCCAGCAGCTCCCCCGGGACTAGCGGCTCCAGGGGAGATACGCAGTATTTT | CASSSPGTSGSRGDTQYF | TRBD2 | TRBJ2-3 | once | TRBV5-1
TGTGCCAGCAGTGCACAGGGCAATGAGCAGTTCTTC | CASSAQGNEQFF | NA | TRBJ2-1 | NA | TRBV27
TGCGCCAGCAGCCGCGGGGGGAGCACAGATACGCAGTATTTT | CASSRGGSTDTQYF | TRBD2 | TRBJ2-3 | NA | TRBV5-1
TGTGCCAGCAGCGTTAGCGGGGGGGCAGATACGCAGTATTTT | CASSVSGGADTQYF | TRBD2 | TRBJ2-3 | NA | TRBV7-2
TGTGCCAGCAGCGCAGGCCCAGGTTACGAGCAGTACTTC | CASSAGPGYEQYF | NA | TRBJ2-7 | NA | TRBV27
TGTGCCAGCAGCTGGGGGGACAGGAGCACAGATACGCAGTATTTT | CASSWGDRSTDTQYF | TRBD1 | TRBJ2-3 | NA | TRBV11-2
TGTGCCAGCAGCGAAAGGGGGACGGCTGGGAATGAGCAGTTCTTC | CASSERGTAGNEQFF | NA | TRBJ2-1 | NA | TRBV7-3
TGCGCCAGCAGCCAATTCACTAGGGGGCAGCAAGAGACCCAGTACTTC | CASSQFTRGQQETQYF | TRBD1 | TRBJ2-5 | NA | TRBV4-1
TGTGCCAGCAGCCCCAGGGGCGCGGGAAACACCATATATTTT | CASSPRGAGNTIYF | NA | TRBJ1-3 | few | TRBV7-3
TGTGCCAGCAGCTTAGACAGGAACACTGAAGCTTTCTTT | CASSLDRNTEAFF | NA | TRBJ1-1 | NA | TRBV7-2
TGTGCCAGCACTGAAAATATGGGGGGTGGCTACGAGCAGTACTTC | CASTENMGGGYEQYF | NA | TRBJ2-7 | NA | TRBV27
TGTGCCATCAGTGGGGGGGGTAGCGGGGCCCGCACAGATACGCAGTATTTT | CAISGGGSGARTDTQYF | TRBD2 | TRBJ2-3 | NA | TRBV10-3
TGTGCCAGCAGCTTACGGCGCGGACTAGAAACTGATACGCAGTATTTT | CASSLRRGLETDTQYF | TRBD2 | TRBJ2-3 | NA | TRBV7-3
TGTGCCAGCAGCTTACCCCGTACAGGACCGACTAACTATGGCTACACCTTC | CASSLPRTGPTNYGYTF | NA | TRBJ1-2 | NA | TRBV7-2
TGTGCCAGCAGTTTAAGCGGCAACACCGGGGAGCTGTTTTTT | CASSLSGNTGELFF | NA | TRBJ2-2 | NA | TRBV7-9
TGCGCCAGCAGCCCATGGGAGGGGAGCTATGGCTACACCTTC | CASSPWEGSYGYTF | NA | TRBJ1-2 | many | TRBV4-1
TGTGCCAGCAGCTTAGAGGGGTGGAGCACTGAAGCTTTCTTT | CASSLEGWSTEAFF | NA | TRBJ1-1 | NA | TRBV7-2
TGCAGCGTTTACAGTCGCTCCTACAATGAGCAGTTCTTC | CSVYSRSYNEQFF | NA | TRBJ2-1 | NA | TRBV29-1
TGTGCCAGCAGTTTGACTAGCGGGGGGCGGGGGCAGTACTTC | CASSLTSGGRGQYF | TRBD2 | TRBJ2-7 | few | TRBV28
TGTGCCAGCGTGAGGGTGAGGGGAAACACCATATATTTT | CASVRVRGNTIYF | NA | TRBJ1-3 | once | TRBV2
TGCGCCAGCAGCCAAGACTACGGGACTAGCGGTGCTAGCACAGATACGCAGTATTTT | CASSQDYGTSGASTDTQYF | TRBD2 | TRBJ2-3 | NA | TRBV4-3
TGTGCTAGTGGTTTGGGACAGGGCGGCGGGGAGCTGTTTTTT | CASGLGQGGGELFF | TRBD1 | TRBJ2-2 | NA | TRBV12-5
TGTGCCAGCAGTGTCCCCCCGGAGCGGCCTCTCCAAGAGACCCAGTACTTC | CASSVPPERPLQETQYF | NA | TRBJ2-5 | few | TRBV2
TGCGCCAGCAGCGGAGGGACAGGATGGGGGAGAAACTATGGCTACACCTTC | CASSGGTGWGRNYGYTF | TRBD1 | TRBJ1-2 | NA | TRBV5-1
TGTGCCAGCAGCGTAAAGGGGGACAGGGGGAACACTGAAGCTTTCTTT | CASSVKGDRGNTEAFF | TRBD1 | TRBJ1-1 | NA | TRBV9
TGCAGCGTTGAATACAGGGGGGGCACAGATACGCAGTATTTT | CSVEYRGGTDTQYF | TRBD1 | TRBJ2-3 | NA | TRBV29-1
TGTGCCAGCAGCCTCCTAGCGGGAGGGGTGGATACGCAGTATTTT | CASSLLAGGVDTQYF | TRBD2 | TRBJ2-3 | NA | TRBV7-2
TGTGCCAGCAGCTTAGGCGGGGGGATGGAGGGCTACACCTTC | CASSLGGGMEGYTF | NA | TRBJ1-2 | NA | TRBV11-2
TGCAGCGTTGAGTCACCTAGTGCAGAGACCCAGTACTTC | CSVESPSAETQYF | NA | TRBJ2-5 | few | TRBV29-1
TGTGCCAGCACTCGAGGGACAGGAGAATCACCCCTCCACTTT | CASTRGTGESPLHF | TRBD1 | TRBJ1-6 | NA | TRBV28